Described below is a single T cell receptor (beta chain) sequence and its context. The antigen is not known. Losses at the gene ends were 5 bases for V and 7 bases for J; bases not matched to a gene: 7. CDR1 SEHNR and CDR2 FQNEAQ come from the germline V gene (reference sequence). The CDR3 is made up of 14 amino acids. This entry is derived from a study of cytomegalovirus exposure and HLA in healthy donors. This PCR relied on a set of 60 Vbeta primers and 13 Jbeta primers. The protocol was immunoSEQ multiplex PCR, while the TCRdb copy is restricted to in-frame clones and leaves out a portion. This sample has 60,000 to 85,000 clones, with around 83% found just once. Study conclusions and caveats: Common viral pathogens seemed to be connected with several of the most significant clusters, according to a later analysis. According to an earlier analysis, most TCR beta V segments yielded productive rearrangements about 87% or about 30% of the time.

This sequence was found in a man between 65 and 85 years old in good health and CMV-seropositive. The chain carries TRBV7-9 and TRBJ1-5; the match to TRBD1 covers 8 bases. Sequenced input: PBMCs. The CDR3 DNA reads as TGTGCCAGCAGCCAGGGGACAGGTGGACAGCCCCAGCATTTT. Translation gives CASSQGTGGQPQHF.